What follows describes a single T cell receptor beta chain. No antigen is known for it. CDR1 and CDR2 (germline): MGHRA, YSYEKL. The CDR3 sequence is 15 residues long. The data are from a study of monozygotic twins with inflammatory bowel disease. Overall study results and limits: Reduced clonotype sharing with other individuals was observed in IBD patients relative to healthy twins, especially with disease activity.

TCRdb re-called the 5' RACE reads and catalogs CDR3 proteins one per entry, DNA excluded. Its clone listing holds 150,000 to 200,000 distinct CDR3 sequences. The sequence was collected from a human donor with ulcerative colitis or Crohn's disease, or a healthy co-twin of an affected twin (not recorded which). The sample consisted of blood. The chain couples TRBV4-1 to TRBJ1-1; lacking DNA, the TRBD1 call made by TCRdb goes unchecked. This CDR3 is CASSSQDRGPTEAFF.